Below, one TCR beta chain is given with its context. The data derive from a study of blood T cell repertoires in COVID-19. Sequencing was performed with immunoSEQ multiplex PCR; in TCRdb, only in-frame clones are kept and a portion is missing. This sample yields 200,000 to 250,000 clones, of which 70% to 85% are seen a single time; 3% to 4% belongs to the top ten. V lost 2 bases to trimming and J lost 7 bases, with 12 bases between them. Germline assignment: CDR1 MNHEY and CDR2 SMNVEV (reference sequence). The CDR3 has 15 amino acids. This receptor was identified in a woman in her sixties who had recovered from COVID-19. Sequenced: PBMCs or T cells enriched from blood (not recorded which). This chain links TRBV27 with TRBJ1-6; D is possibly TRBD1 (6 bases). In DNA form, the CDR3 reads TGTGCCAGCAGTTTAAACCCAGGGGCCAATTCACCCCTCCACTTT. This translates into CASSLNPGANSPLHF.